This note documents a single TCR beta chain sequence. Its antigen is unidentified. This specimen comes from a study of T cell responses to AZD1222 COVID-19 vaccine. Study-wide points: Donors were largely white British and mainly female; clonal diversity was possibly underestimated. Per reports, nearly half of all spike-specific TCRs target regions that are unmutated in variants. Repertoires were collected only later (after the peak T cell response had occurred).

The length of the CDR3 is 12 residues. Looked up from germline, CDR1 is MDHEN and CDR2 is SYDVKM. Trimming cost V 4 bases and J 4 bases, with 7 bases left between them. Assay: immunoSEQ multiplex PCR; the TCRdb copy retains only in-frame clones and omits some. The table shows some 120,000 clones, with 84% occurring only once. The chain recombines TRBV28 with TRBJ1-2; possible D gene TRBD1, 6 bases. This TCR came from an adult who received the AZD1222 COVID-19 vaccine. Sequences were derived from peripheral blood, sampled 28 days after the second AZD1222 dose. CDR3 sequence: CASSWTAYGYTF. In DNA, the CDR3 is TGTGCCAGCAGTTGGACAGCCTATGGCTACACCTTC.